The present T cell receptor (beta chain) was sequenced within a study of breast tumors, draining lymph nodes, adjacent tissues. General study findings and limits: Data fit most tumor T cells coming from lymph node, expanding in tumor. Tumors had less TCR diversity than lymph nodes, more than nontumor tissue.

TCRdb called the multiplex PCR reads again in MiXCR, with one record for every CDR3 protein. Altogether about 180,000 distinct CDR3 sequences are present, approximately 33% being singletons, with the ten largest covering about 3.7%. The lymph nodes were axillary draining lymph nodes from breast cancer patients. This clonotype was seen many times. The target antigen is unknown. Trimming left V 1 base short and J 0 bases short, with 14 bases between. The CDR3 length is 16 residues. Per germline, CDR1 DFQATT and CDR2 SNEGSKA (reference sequence). This receptor was identified in a female donor with breast cancer. Some clones in this sample may be carry-over from other donors' samples. Sequenced: axillary lymph node tissue. This chain joins TRBV20-1 and TRBJ2-3; TRBD1 is a possible D gene (6 bases). The CDR3 region has the DNA TGCAGTGCTAGAGGGGACAATTTGATTAGCACAGATACGCAGTATTTT. Translation gives CSARGDNLISTDTQYF.